The rows below give T cell receptor beta chains drawn from one sample of a study of cytotoxic CD8 clonotypes in ibrutinib-treated CLL. Clones were sequenced by immunoSEQ multiplex PCR, and TCRdb holds only the in-frame ones, with some missing. The sample includes approximately 35,000 clones, around 75% of them seen just once. The sample here was PBMCs, taken at disease progression, from a patient treated with ibrutinib. All receptors come from a human donor with chronic lymphocytic leukemia. Both conserved end residues are part of each CDR3. Fields, in order: D gene, J gene, clone size, V gene, CDR3 DNA, CDR3 protein. A D gene is named only where the DNA matches it firmly. Part of the rows lack a size; the others show once, few, many or a class for expanded clones.

>.|TRBJ2-1|.|TRBV5-1
TGCGCCAGCAGCTTGGTTCGCGGGCTTGCCTACAATGAGCAGTTCTTC
CASSLVRGLAYNEQFF
>.|TRBJ1-4|.|TRBV29-1
TGCAGCGTTGAGGCCGGGACGGGAAAACTGTTTTTT
CSVEAGTGKLFF
>TRBD1|TRBJ1-1|.|TRBV6-1
TGTGCCAGCAAAACGGACAGGGGGTTCCCTGAAGCTTTCTTT
CASKTDRGFPEAFF
>TRBD1|TRBJ2-1|.|TRBV27
TGTGCCACCAACTCCGGGACAGGGGTCAGCAATGAGCAGTTCTTC
CATNSGTGVSNEQFF
>TRBD1|TRBJ1-5|.|TRBV19
TGTGCCAGTAGTATGAGACAGGGAAATCAGCCCCAGCATTTT
CASSMRQGNQPQHF
>TRBD2|TRBJ2-7|few|TRBV28
TGTGCCAGCAGTTTACCCCCAGCGGGGGCCTCCTACGAGCAGTACTTC
CASSLPPAGASYEQYF
>.|TRBJ1-5|.|TRBV5-1
TGCGCCAGCAGCTTGGGGGCCGGGACCGGTAATCAGCCCCAGCATTTT
CASSLGAGTGNQPQHF
>.|TRBJ2-7|.|TRBV5-1
TGCGCCAGCAGCTTTGCCGAGGGCCTTACCGACGAGCAGTACTTC
CASSFAEGLTDEQYF
>.|TRBJ1-3|.|TRBV4-1
TGCGCCAGCAGCCAAGATCCATTCGCTTCTGGAAACACCATATATTTT
CASSQDPFASGNTIYF
>.|TRBJ1-4|.|TRBV6-1
TGTGCCAGTCGGACGGACAGACGAGAAAAACTGTTTTTT
CASRTDRREKLFF
>.|TRBJ1-1|.|TRBV7-3
TGTGCCAGCAGCTGGGGGCGCATAGAGAACACTGAAGCTTTCTTT
CASSWGRIENTEAFF
>TRBD1|TRBJ1-1|once|TRBV6-5
TGTGCCAGCAGCTCAGACAGGGGGAACACTGAAGCTTTCTTT
CASSSDRGNTEAFF
>.|TRBJ2-7|once|TRBV11-2
TGTGCCAGCAGCCGAGGGTTGCCGCCGTGGGAGCAGTACTTC
CASSRGLPPWEQYF
>TRBD1|TRBJ2-7|.|TRBV7-9
TGTGCCAGCAGCCCGTCGGGACAGAGCTACGAGCAGTACTTC
CASSPSGQSYEQYF
>TRBD1|TRBJ1-5|.|TRBV6-5
TGTGCCAGCAGCCCTGGACAGGGTCTTTATCAGCCCCAGCATTTT
CASSPGQGLYQPQHF